Listed here are 30 T cell receptor beta chains from one sample, sequenced in a study of blood T cell repertoires in COVID-19. This table comes from immunoSEQ multiplex PCR, and its TCRdb copy is limited to in-frame clones, with some not included. The table includes 150,000 or so clones, 80% to 90% detected once. Sequencing input: peripheral blood. The receptors stem from a man at least 80 years old with acute or convalescent COVID-19.

This clone was counted once. The J gene is TRBJ1-1, the V gene TRBV11-2; TRBD1 is a possible D gene (6 bases). The V gene lost 3 bases and the J gene lost 1 base, with 12 bases spanning the gap. CDR3 length equals 15 residues. The germline V gene has CDR1 SGHAT and CDR2 FQNNGV. The CDR3 spells CASSFTGKGNTEAFF. CDR3 nucleotide sequence: TGTGCCAGCAGCTTTACAGGGAAAGGGAACACTGAAGCTTTCTTT.

The chain is built from TRBV30 and TRBJ2-3; D is perhaps TRBD2 (5 bases). From germline, CDR1 is GTSNPN and CDR2 SVGIG (reference sequence). This CDR3 contains 12 residues. V was cut by 4 bases and J by 6 bases, with 11 bases left in between. This CDR3 is CAWIPRGDTQYF. CDR3 sequence (DNA): TGTGCCTGGATCCCTAGAGGGGATACGCAGTATTTT.

This chain links TRBV19 with TRBJ2-1, with D perhaps matching TRBD1 (5 bases). The germline gives CDR1 LNHDA, CDR2 SQIVND (reference sequence). This CDR3 spans 13 amino acids. V lost 3 bases and J 9 bases, leaving 12 bases between the germline ends. CDR3 sequence (DNA): TGTGCCAGTAGTATCTTCAAGGGGATTGAGCAGTTCTTC. Translated, it gives CASSIFKGIEQFF.

The gene calls are TRBV28 and TRBJ2-3; the D gene is possibly TRBD2 (6 bases). This CDR3 has 15 amino acids. V dropped 6 bases and J dropped 1 base, with 14 bases sitting between them. The germline V gene encodes CDR1 MDHEN and CDR2 SYDVKM. CDR3 region: CASRLGGVGTDTQYF. CDR3 bases: TGTGCCAGCAGATTGGGGGGAGTGGGCACAGATACGCAGTATTTT.

This rearrangement joins TRBV19 to TRBJ2-7; the match to TRBD1 covers 11 bases. In germline, CDR1 is LNHDA, CDR2 SQIVND (reference sequence). CDR3 length equals 14 residues. The V and J ends lost 5 bases and 7 bases, in that order; junction bases with no gene match: 7. DNA for the CDR3: TGTGCCAGTAGTGCGGACAGGGGGCTGAGTGAGCAGTACTTC. As protein: CASSADRGLSEQYF.

The V call is TRBV5-1, the J call TRBJ2-2; 9 bases agree with TRBD1. Germline CDR1 is SGHRS and CDR2 is YFSETQ. J gave up 5 bases and V 4 bases, and 6 bases lay outside the gene matches. CDR3 length: 15 amino acids. CDR3 amino acids: CASSRETGGTGELFF. The CDR3 nucleotides read TGCGCCAGCAGCCGGGAGACAGGGGGAACCGGGGAGCTGTTTTTT.

In this sample, this clone turned up a few times. The chain couples TRBV28 to TRBJ1-5; 8 positions agree with TRBD1. Germline lookup yields CDR1 MDHEN and CDR2 SYDVKM. The CDR3 contains 16 residues. Unmatched junction bases numbered 14, after V lost 10 bases and J lost 3 bases. CDR3 in amino acids: CATHRGGVADNQPQHF. The CDR3 DNA follows: TGTGCCACCCACAGGGGGGGGGTGGCCGACAATCAGCCCCAGCATTTT.

The chain links TRBV6-4 to TRBJ1-1, with a tentative D call TRBD1 (5 bases). The V and J ends lost 8 bases and 1 base respectively, with 17 bases between them. CDR3 size: 15 residues. In germline, CDR1 is MRHNA, CDR2 SNTAGT. The CDR3 region has the DNA TGTGCCAGCCGACCCCCGGCAGGGCCGAACACTGAAGCTTTCTTT. This sequence encodes CASRPPAGPNTEAFF.

This sequence joins TRBV4-1 and TRBJ1-1; weak D call: TRBD1 (5 bases). This CDR3 is built from 13 residues. V lost 6 bases and J 2 bases, leaving 10 bases between the germline ends. Germline V gives CDR1 MGHRA, CDR2 YSYEKL. The CDR3 region has the DNA TGCGCCAGCAGATGGGGCCCTAACACTGAAGCTTTCTTT. Protein: CASRWGPNTEAFF.

V usage is TRBV7-9 and J usage is TRBJ1-2; D is possibly TRBD1 (5 bases). V was cut by 4 bases and J by 0 bases, with 21 bases left in between. Germline V gene data show CDR1 as SEHNR and CDR2 as FQNEAQ (reference sequence). CDR3 length: 18 amino acids. As DNA, the CDR3 is TGTGCCAGCAGCTCTTTGGACAATTTCCTCCTCTCTAACTATGGCTACACCTTC. Protein: CASSSLDNFLLSNYGYTF. Combining the CDR3 with reference TRBV7-9 and TRBJ1-2 gives the whole variable domain DTGVSQNPRHKITKRGQNVTFRCDPISEHNRLYWYRQTLGQGPEFLTYFQNEAQLEKSRLLSDRFSAERPKGSFSTLEIQRTEQGDSAMYLCASSSLDNFLLSNYGYTFGSGTRLTVV.

The chain carries TRBV7-9 and TRBJ2-1, with 7 bases identical to TRBD1. The V segment lost 5 bases and the J segment 5 bases; nucleotides outside the gene matches: 15. Germline V gives CDR1 SEHNR, CDR2 FQNEAQ (reference sequence). This CDR3 comprises 17 residues. The CDR3 DNA reads as TGTGCCAGCAGCCCTGACAGGGTGAAGGTAGCCCACAATGAGCAGTTCTTC. This translates into CASSPDRVKVAHNEQFF. The whole variable domain, remainder taken from reference TRBV7-9 and TRBJ2-1, is DTGVSQNPRHKITKRGQNVTFRCDPISEHNRLYWYRQTLGQGPEFLTYFQNEAQLEKSRLLSDRFSAERPKGSFSTLEIQRTEQGDSAMYLCASSPDRVKVAHNEQFFGPGTRLTVL.

In its sample, this clone was seen once. The V gene is TRBV18, the J gene TRBJ1-5; 8 positions agree with TRBD1. CDR1 and CDR2 from the germline V gene are KGHSH and LQKENI. V shed 3 bases and J 2 bases; nucleotides not matched to a gene: 12. The CDR3 contains 18 residues. The CDR3 DNA follows: TGTGCCAGCTCACCCCGAGACAGGGGATCTCAAGGCAATCAGCCCCAGCATTTT. Protein product: CASSPRDRGSQGNQPQHF.

This rearrangement joins TRBV15 to TRBJ2-7; perhaps TRBD1 as D (6 bases). The CDR3 runs 17 residues. Deletions cut 0 bases from V and 0 bases from J, with 15 bases between. Germline V gene lookup returns CDR1 LNHNV and CDR2 YYDKDF (reference sequence). The CDR3 region has the DNA TGTGCCACCAGCAGAGATGCTTCAGGGGTCCACTCCTACGAGCAGTACTTC. This encodes CATSRDASGVHSYEQYF.

The chain recombines TRBV19 with TRBJ2-7; 9 bases match TRBD1. V was clipped by 9 bases and J by 4 bases; unmatched bases: 13. The CDR3 totals 15 residues. Per germline, CDR1 LNHDA and CDR2 SQIVND (reference sequence). The CDR3 nucleotides read TGTGCCAGCATGCTGACCGGGACAGGGAAGTACGAGCAGTACTTC. Its translation: CASMLTGTGKYEQYF.

This chain uses TRBV29-1 with TRBJ2-3; TRBD1 agrees at 8 bases. Germline V CDR1 and CDR2: SQVTM, ANQGSEA. The CDR3 covers 12 residues. V was pared by 6 bases and J by 5 bases, with 4 bases of the junction left unmatched. The CDR3 coding sequence is TGCAGCGTGGAGGACAGGGAAGATACGCAGTATTTT. Its protein product is CSVEDREDTQYF.

The genes are TRBV4-2 and TRBJ2-2; TRBD2 matches 7 bases. Per germline, CDR1 LGHNA and CDR2 YNFKEQ. The V gene end was trimmed by 0 bases and the J gene end by 6 bases; junction bases not matched to a gene: 7. The CDR3 extends over 16 amino acids. CDR3 DNA: TGTGCCAGCAGCCAAGAGGCGGGAGCGGTCCCCGGGGAGCTGTTTTTT. It codes for CASSQEAGAVPGELFF.

The chain combines TRBV2 with TRBJ2-2; D perhaps matches TRBD1 (5 bases). The CDR3 totals 13 residues. Trimming removed 6 bases at V and 4 bases at J, with 9 bases between. Germline V gives CDR1 SNHLY, CDR2 FYNNEI. Here the CDR3 reads CASRPTVTGELFF. Here the CDR3 DNA reads TGTGCCAGCAGACCGACAGTCACCGGGGAGCTGTTTTTT.

The chain is built from TRBV2 and TRBJ2-2, with D perhaps TRBD2 (5 bases). The CDR3 has 14 residues. Germline V CDR1 and CDR2: SNHLY, FYNNEI. Trimming cost V 8 bases and J 1 base, with 11 bases left between them. CDR3 sequence reads: CASYGLRNTGELFF. The CDR3 nucleotides read TGTGCCAGCTATGGACTGAGGAACACCGGGGAGCTGTTTTTT.

This chain joins TRBV6-4 and TRBJ2-7, with 7 bases lining up with TRBD1. CDR3 length equals 14 residues. The J segment lost 3 bases and the V segment lost 2 bases, leaving 4 bases of the junction unmatched. Germline assignment: CDR1 MRHNA and CDR2 SNTAGT. For the CDR3, the DNA is TGTGCCAGCAGTGACGTGCAGGGGGTCTACGAGCAGTACTTC. Translating gives CASSDVQGVYEQYF.

The chain employs TRBV7-3 and TRBJ2-1, with a possible D match to TRBD1 (6 bases). V lost 0 bases, J lost 7 bases, and 13 bases lay in between. The germline V gene has CDR1 SGHTA and CDR2 FQGTGA. This CDR3 has 15 residues. CDR3 nucleotides: TGTGCCAGCAGCTTAACGGGGTCAGGGACAAATGAGCAGTTCTTC. It codes for CASSLTGSGTNEQFF.

The chain recombines TRBV11-2 with TRBJ2-1, with TRBD2 identical over 12 bases. This CDR3 is built from 15 residues. With 5 bases clipped from V and 4 bases from J, the junction kept 3 bases outside the gene matches. CDR1 is SGHAT and CDR2 is FQNNGV in the germline V gene. The CDR3: CASSLAGGPYNEQFF. Written as DNA, the CDR3 is TGTGCCAGCAGCCTAGCGGGGGGGCCATACAATGAGCAGTTCTTC. Together with reference TRBV11-2 and TRBJ2-1, the CDR3 gives the full variable domain: EAGVAQSPRYKIIEKRQSVAFWCNPISGHATLYWYQQILGQGPKLLIQFQNNGVVDDSQLPKDRFSAERLKGVDSTLKIQPAKLEDSAVYLCASSLAGGPYNEQFFGPGTRLTVL.

The rearrangement uses TRBV6-5 and TRBJ1-6; 8 bases align to TRBD1. This CDR3 has 14 residues. After removal of 2 bases from V and 8 bases from J, the junction contained 2 bases not matched to a gene. Germline values: CDR1 MNHEY, CDR2 SVGAGI. CDR3 nucleotide sequence: TGTGCCAGCAGTTACGGGACAGGCTATTCACCCCTCCACTTT. It yields the protein CASSYGTGYSPLHF.

V is TRBV6-5 and J is TRBJ1-5, with 7 positions matching TRBD1. The V and J ends lost 6 bases and 7 bases, in that order; junction bases with no gene match: 6. CDR1 MNHEY and CDR2 SVGAGI come from the germline V gene. The CDR3 totals 13 residues. The CDR3 coding sequence is TGTGCCAGCAGGATTACAGGGGACCAGCCCCAGCATTTT. It codes for CASRITGDQPQHF.

The V gene is TRBV5-1, the J gene TRBJ2-3; 10 nucleotides agree with TRBD2. Germline CDR1 and CDR2: SGHRS and YFSETQ. The CDR3 covers 17 residues. Trimming took 0 bases from V and 0 from J; bases not matched to a gene: 4. In nucleotides, the CDR3 is TGCGCCAGCAGCTTGGCTCTAGCGGGAGCTAGCACAGATACGCAGTATTTT. Its translation is CASSLALAGASTDTQYF.

The J gene is TRBJ2-1, the V gene TRBV15, with TRBD1 matching 9 bases. After removal of 8 bases from V and 7 bases from J, the junction contained 6 bases not matched to a gene. The CDR3 sequence is 13 residues long. Germline CDR1 reads LNHNV; CDR2 reads YYDKDF (reference sequence). In DNA form, the CDR3 reads TGTGCCACCGCCGGGACAGGGTTGAATGAGCAGTTCTTC. Amino acid sequence: CATAGTGLNEQFF.

This chain links TRBV18 with TRBJ1-3; D not resolved. V was cut by 0 bases and J by 1 base, with 10 bases left in between. The CDR3 has 16 residues. The germline CDR1 and CDR2 sequences are KGHSH and LQKENI. The CDR3, as DNA: TGTGCCAGCTCACCACCGTACCGGGGTTCTGGAAACACCATATATTTT. This translates into CASSPPYRGSGNTIYF.

The V call is TRBV10-2, the J call TRBJ1-4, with D uncertain. Trimming shortened V by 6 bases and J by 7 bases, and 12 bases separated the two germline ends. Looked up from germline, CDR1 is WSHSY and CDR2 is SAAADI. The CDR3 runs 13 residues. Here the CDR3 reads CASSLDGFEKLFF. The CDR3 nucleotides are TGCGCCAGCAGCCTAGACGGGTTTGAAAAACTGTTTTTT.

This rearrangement joins TRBV27 to TRBJ1-5; D is perhaps TRBD1 (5 bases). Trimming took 5 bases from V and 4 from J, leaving 15 bases between them. CDR1 and CDR2 (germline): MNHEY, SMNVEV (reference sequence). The CDR3 totals 15 residues. CDR3 nucleotides: TGTGCCAGCAGTCCGACCCTGACAGTGAATCAGCCCCAGCATTTT. Its protein product is CASSPTLTVNQPQHF.

The chain combines TRBV28 with TRBJ2-7; 8 bases align to TRBD1. V lost 2 bases to trimming and J lost 1 base; unmatched junction nucleotides: 7. The CDR3 is made up of 16 amino acids. Germline assignment: CDR1 MDHEN and CDR2 SYDVKM. The CDR3 coding sequence is TGTGCCAGCAGTTTAGGGGGACAGGTGAAATCCTACGAGCAGTACTTC. Translated, it gives CASSLGGQVKSYEQYF.

The chain recombines TRBV7-9 with TRBJ1-4, with D possibly being TRBD1 (5 bases). Germline CDR1 reads SEHNR; CDR2 reads FQNEAQ (reference sequence). Trimming left V 5 bases short and J 4 bases short, with 14 bases between. The CDR3 covers 15 residues. The CDR3 nucleotides read TGTGCCAGCAGCCCAAACACAGGATTTAATGAAAAACTGTTTTTT. This encodes CASSPNTGFNEKLFF. The variable domain in full, completed from reference TRBV7-9 and TRBJ1-4, reads DTGVSQNPRHKITKRGQNVTFRCDPISEHNRLYWYRQTLGQGPEFLTYFQNEAQLEKSRLLSDRFSAERPKGSFSTLEIQRTEQGDSAMYLCASSPNTGFNEKLFFGSGTQLSVL.